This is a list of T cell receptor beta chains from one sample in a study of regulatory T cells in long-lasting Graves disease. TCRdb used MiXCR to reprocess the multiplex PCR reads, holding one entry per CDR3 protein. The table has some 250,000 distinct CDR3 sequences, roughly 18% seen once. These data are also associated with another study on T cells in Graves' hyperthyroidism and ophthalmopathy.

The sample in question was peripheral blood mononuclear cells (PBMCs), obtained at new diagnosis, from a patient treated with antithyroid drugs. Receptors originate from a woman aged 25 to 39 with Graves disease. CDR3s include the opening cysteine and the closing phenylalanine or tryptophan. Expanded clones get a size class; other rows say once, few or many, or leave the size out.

CSARDRRYEQYF	-	TRBV20-1	TRBJ2-7
CASSPDSGSGEQYF	few	TRBV18	TRBJ2-7
CASSSGTRTGAGELFF	-	TRBV12-3/TRBV12-4	TRBJ2-2
CASSPDLRGSNQPQHF	many	TRBV7-9	TRBJ1-5
CASSQQTGWRQPQHF	-	TRBV4-1	TRBJ1-5
CSAGTGGYPSYNEQFF	-	TRBV20-1	TRBJ2-1
CASSVAGGLRETQYF	-	TRBV9	TRBJ2-5
CASSQETRTEYGYTF	many	TRBV3-1	TRBJ1-2
CASSSPAGVGHEQYF	many	TRBV27	TRBJ2-7
CASRRGAEETQYF	few	TRBV2	TRBJ2-5
CASSLVSWSSYNEQFF	many	TRBV27	TRBJ2-1
CASSLVAANQETQYF	many	TRBV5-1	TRBJ2-5